One and the same sample provided the 22 T cell receptor beta chains below, sequenced in a study of glioma-infiltrating T cells after dendritic cell vaccination. Sequencing was performed with immunoSEQ multiplex PCR; in TCRdb, only in-frame clones are kept and a portion is missing. The table records over 55,000 clones, 81% of them present only once. The sequencing here drew on blood, taken before dendritic cell vaccination. Receptor source: a human donor with glioblastoma.

The chain joins TRBV5-4 to TRBJ2-1, with D maybe TRBD2 (5 bases). Germline V gene sequence: CDR1 SGHNT, CDR2 YYREEE (reference sequence). Between the trimmed V and J ends, which lost 2 bases and 7 bases, there was a span of 16 bases. The CDR3 is made up of 15 amino acids. The CDR3 DNA reads as TGTGCCAGCAGCTTCAGACTGGGGTCGGGGAATGAGCAGTTCTTC. It specifies CASSFRLGSGNEQFF.

V usage is TRBV5-1 and J usage is TRBJ1-2; weak D call: TRBD1 (6 bases). CDR3 length: 16 residues. V was trimmed by 0 bases and J by 4 bases, leaving 16 bases between them. Per the germline V gene, CDR1 is SGHRS and CDR2 is YFSETQ. CDR3 in DNA: TGCGCCAGCAGCTTGGCGACACAGGGTCTTGGCTATGGCTACACCTTC. This sequence encodes CASSLATQGLGYGYTF. Full variable domain (outside the CDR3, taken from reference TRBV5-1 and TRBJ1-2): KAGVTQTPRYLIKTRGQQVTLSCSPISGHRSVSWYQQTPGQGLQFLFEYFSETQRNKGNFPGRFSGRQFSNSRSEMNVSTLELGDSALYLCASSLATQGLGYGYTFGSGTRLTVV.

The sample holds one count of this clone. This chain uses TRBV4-1 with TRBJ1-1; D remains ambiguous. The V and J ends lost 4 bases and 3 bases respectively, with 15 bases between them. Germline CDR1 and CDR2: MGHRA and YSYEKL. The CDR3 is made up of 15 amino acids. This CDR3 is CASSLRVGADTEAFF. The CDR3 nucleotides are TGCGCCAGCAGCCTCCGAGTAGGAGCAGACACTGAAGCTTTCTTT.

The chain uses TRBV25-1 and TRBJ2-7; TRBD2 matches at 8 bases. CDR1 MGHDK and CDR2 SYGVNS come from the germline V gene. V dropped 7 bases and J dropped 6; count of bases not matched to a gene: 17. The CDR3 loop spans 16 amino acids. The CDR3 protein is CASMISSGGALGEQYF. The DNA for the CDR3 is TGTGCCAGCATGATTTCTTCGGGGGGGGCACTCGGCGAGCAGTACTTC.

The V call is TRBV19, the J call TRBJ1-2, with 8 bases fitting TRBD1. The V gene end was trimmed by 3 bases and the J gene end by 6 bases; junction bases not matched to a gene: 6. The CDR3 has 14 residues. Germline V gene lookup returns CDR1 LNHDA and CDR2 SQIVND (reference sequence). The CDR3 DNA sequence: TGTGCCAGTAGTATCGGACAGGGCGGAAATGGCTACACCTTC. It encodes CASSIGQGGNGYTF.

The rearrangement joins TRBV7-2 to TRBJ2-2, with D maybe TRBD1 (6 bases). V lost 4 bases and J 0 bases, leaving 18 bases between the germline ends. This CDR3 contains 18 residues. Germline CDR1 and CDR2: SGHTA and FQGNSA. The CDR3 spells CASSSMPTGKANTGELFF. The CDR3 coding sequence is TGTGCCAGCAGCTCTATGCCCACAGGGAAGGCGAACACCGGGGAGCTGTTTTTT.

This rearrangement joins TRBV19 to TRBJ1-1; D gene unclear. V shed 1 base and J shed 5 bases, with 8 bases lying between them. Germline-derived CDR1 and CDR2 are LNHDA and SQIVND (reference sequence). The CDR3 totals 13 residues. CDR3 coding DNA: TGTGCCAGTAGTATAGCGAGGGAAACTGAAGCTTTCTTT. Translated, it gives CASSIARETEAFF. The entire variable domain, with the rest obtained from reference TRBV19 and TRBJ1-1, is as follows: DGGITQSPKYLFRKEGQNVTLSCEQNLNHDAMYWYRQDPGQGLRLIYYSQIVNDFQKGDIAEGYSVSREKKESFPLTVTSAQKNPTAFYLCASSIARETEAFFGQGTRLTVV.

The rearrangement links TRBV6-1 to TRBJ2-7; 10 positions agree with TRBD1. The germline gives CDR1 MNHNS, CDR2 SASEGT. CDR3 length equals 13 residues. Unmatched junction bases numbered 8, after V lost 3 bases and J lost 12 bases. CDR3 in amino acids: CASSDHDRGQTYF. CDR3 nucleotide sequence: TGTGCCAGCAGTGACCACGACAGGGGGCAAACGTACTTC.

The V call is TRBV27, the J call TRBJ2-7; possibly TRBD2 for D (6 bases). Germline V gene sequence: CDR1 MNHEY, CDR2 SMNVEV (reference sequence). CDR3 size: 15 residues. The germline V and J ends were trimmed by 7 bases and 2 bases, with 18 bases remaining between them. The CDR3 sequence is CASTEHGTGAYEQYF. CDR3 nucleotide sequence: TGTGCCAGCACCGAACACGGGACGGGAGCCTACGAGCAGTACTTC.

Turning to this clone: At one end, the junction sequence differs from germline, possibly due to a read error. The genes are TRBV7-9 and TRBJ2-4; 7 positions match TRBD1. Germline V gene data show CDR1 as SEHNR and CDR2 as FQNEAQ (reference sequence). The CDR3 totals 12 residues. CDR3 protein: CASSLEGARQAF. The CDR3 DNA reads TGTGCCAGCAGCTTAGAGGGGGCCAGGCAGGCCTTC.

V gene TRBV6-5 combines with J gene TRBJ2-7; D perhaps matches TRBD1 (6 bases). In germline, CDR1 is MNHEY, CDR2 SVGAGI. The V and J ends lost 0 bases and 3 bases respectively, with 15 bases between them. CDR3 length: 16 residues. CDR3 amino acids: CASSYSREQGLYEQYF. The CDR3 bases are TGTGCCAGCAGTTACTCGCGCGAACAGGGCCTCTACGAGCAGTACTTC.

The gene calls are TRBV2 and TRBJ2-5; 10 positions match TRBD2. This CDR3 region has 15 residues. V lost 6 bases to trimming and J lost 3 bases; unmatched junction nucleotides: 7. Germline V lookup: CDR1 SNHLY, CDR2 FYNNEI. As DNA, the CDR3 is TGTGCCAGCAGGGCTGGGACTAGCGCTGAAGAGACCCAGTACTTC. It specifies CASRAGTSAEETQYF.

This sequence joins TRBV16 and TRBJ2-2; D uncertain. This CDR3 region has 15 residues. Trimming cost V 2 bases and J 3 bases, with 10 bases left between them. Germline V gene lookup returns CDR1 KGHSY and CDR2 FQNENV. In DNA, the CDR3 is TGTGCCAGCAGCCAACTCCGCCAGGACACCGGGGAGCTGTTTTTT. Its translation is CASSQLRQDTGELFF. Complete variable domain (other parts from reference TRBV16 and TRBJ2-2): GEEVAQTPKHLVRGEGQKAKLYCAPIKGHSYVFWYQQVLKNEFKFLISFQNENVFDETGMPKERFSAKCLPNSPCSLEIQATKLEDSAVYFCASSQLRQDTGELFFGEGSRLTVL.

This chain connects TRBV19 to TRBJ2-2; D call uncertain. The germline V gene encodes CDR1 LNHDA and CDR2 SQIVND (reference sequence). Deletions cut 5 bases from V and 4 bases from J, with 17 bases between. CDR3 length: 16 amino acids. The CDR3, as DNA: TGTGCCAGTAGTTCGCCCTTCCGGGTCCGCACCGGGGAGCTGTTTTTT. Translated: CASSSPFRVRTGELFF.

The CDR3 sequence is CATSRDRTANYGYTF. CDR3 nucleotide sequence: TGTGCCACCAGCAGAGATCGTACAGCTAACTATGGCTACACCTTC. The chain is built from TRBV15 and TRBJ1-2; D is ambiguous. Per germline, CDR1 LNHNV and CDR2 YYDKDF (reference sequence). Trimming took off 0 bases at V and 0 bases at J, with 8 bases between the two ends. The CDR3 has 15 residues.

V is TRBV5-4 and J is TRBJ2-5; 8 bases line up with TRBD1. This CDR3 region has 15 residues. Trimming cost V 4 bases and J 1 base; bases outside gene matches: 6. CDR1 is SGHNT, CDR2 YYREEE, per germline (reference sequence). CDR3 protein: CASSRRDRIQETQYF. Written as DNA, the CDR3 is TGTGCCAGCAGCCGCCGGGACAGGATCCAAGAGACCCAGTACTTC.

The CDR3 loop is CASNDGQGDTEAFF. The CDR3 DNA reads TGTGCCAGCAATGACGGACAGGGGGACACTGAAGCTTTCTTT. J is TRBJ1-1 and V is TRBV19; 10 bases agree with TRBD1. Germline loops: CDR1 LNHDA, CDR2 SQIVND (reference sequence). V shed 9 bases and J 3 bases; nucleotides not matched to a gene: 7. The CDR3 length is 14 residues.

The chain employs TRBV19 and TRBJ2-5; 11 bases match TRBD2. This CDR3 is built from 15 residues. Trimming cost V 6 bases and J 5 bases; bases outside gene matches: 8. Germline CDR1 and CDR2: LNHDA and SQIVND (reference sequence). This CDR3 reads CASRPPGLAAETQYF. The CDR3 DNA sequence: TGTGCCAGTAGGCCTCCGGGACTAGCGGCTGAGACCCAGTACTTC.

The J gene is TRBJ1-5, the V gene TRBV7-9; D remains ambiguous. The CDR3 totals 15 residues. Germline lookup yields CDR1 SEHNR and CDR2 FQNEAQ (reference sequence). Trimming cost V 4 bases and J 4 bases, with 14 bases left between them. CDR3 nucleotide sequence: TGTGCCAGCAGCTCGCTAAAACTAGGAAATCAGCCCCAGCATTTT. It encodes CASSSLKLGNQPQHF.

The chain couples TRBV6-5 to TRBJ1-5, with 9 bases identical to TRBD1. The CDR3 sequence is 14 residues long. With 5 bases clipped from V and 7 bases from J, the junction kept 6 bases outside the gene matches. The V gene's germline CDR1 is MNHEY and CDR2 SVGAGI. This chain's CDR3 is CASSTGQGIQPQHF. CDR3 DNA: TGTGCCAGCAGTACGGGACAGGGCATCCAGCCCCAGCATTTT.

The rearrangement joins TRBV19 to TRBJ2-5; 9 nucleotides agree with TRBD2. V was clipped by 6 bases and J by 5 bases; unmatched bases: 4. The CDR3 length is 13 residues. Looked up from germline, CDR1 is LNHDA and CDR2 is SQIVND (reference sequence). The CDR3 here is CASRAGGRETQYF. The CDR3 DNA is TGTGCCAGTAGGGCGGGGGGGCGTGAGACCCAGTACTTC.

In its sample, this clone ranks as medium-sized. This sequence joins TRBV14 and TRBJ2-7; D possibly corresponds to TRBD2 (6 bases). The CDR3 loop spans 14 amino acids. Looked up from germline, CDR1 is SGHDN and CDR2 is FVKESK. Trimming removed 4 bases from V and 10 bases from J, with 20 bases in between. CDR3 nucleotides: TGTGCCAGCAGCCCCGGGGTCCGGGACTCACGACAGTACTTC. The encoded protein is CASSPGVRDSRQYF.